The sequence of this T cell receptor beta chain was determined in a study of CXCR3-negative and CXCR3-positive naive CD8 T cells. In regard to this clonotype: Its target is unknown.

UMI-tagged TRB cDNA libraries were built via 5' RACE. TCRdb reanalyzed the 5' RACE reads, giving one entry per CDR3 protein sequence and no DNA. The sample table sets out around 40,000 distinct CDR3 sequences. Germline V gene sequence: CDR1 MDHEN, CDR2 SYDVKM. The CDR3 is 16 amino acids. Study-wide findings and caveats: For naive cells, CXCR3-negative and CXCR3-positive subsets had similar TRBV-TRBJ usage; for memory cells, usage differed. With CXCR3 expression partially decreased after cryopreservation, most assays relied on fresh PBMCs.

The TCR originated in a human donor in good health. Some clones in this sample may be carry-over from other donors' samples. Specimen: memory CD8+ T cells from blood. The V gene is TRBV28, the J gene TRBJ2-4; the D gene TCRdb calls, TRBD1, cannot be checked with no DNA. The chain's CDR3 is CASSLSSWAGQPIQYF.